The 19 T cell receptor beta chains reported below all come from one sample, sequenced in a study of blood T cell repertoires in COVID-19. Some clones are missing from TCRdb's copy, which holds only in-frame ones; the method was immunoSEQ multiplex PCR. This table has about 310,000 clones, around 86% appearing once. The specimen sequenced was peripheral blood. The receptors stem from a man aged 50-60 years with active or convalescent COVID-19.

The chain employs TRBV5-6 and TRBJ1-6; 7 bases match TRBD1. The CDR3 spans 15 residues. V was clipped by 4 bases and J by 7 bases; unmatched bases: 8. Germline V gene lookup returns CDR1 SGHDT and CDR2 YYEEEE. CDR3 amino acids: CASSVSPGQNSPLHF. CDR3 nucleotides: TGTGCCAGCAGCGTGAGCCCGGGACAGAATTCACCCCTCCACTTT.

This chain connects TRBV5-1 to TRBJ1-2; 7 bases align to TRBD1. From germline, CDR1 is SGHRS and CDR2 YFSETQ. The CDR3 consists of 14 residues. Trimming cost V 2 bases and J 4 bases; bases outside gene matches: 5. DNA of the CDR3: TGCGCCAGCAGCTTTGACAGGGCGTCCTATGGCTACACCTTC. Translation: CASSFDRASYGYTF. The full variable domain, rest sourced from reference TRBV5-1 and TRBJ1-2, is KAGVTQTPRYLIKTRGQQVTLSCSPISGHRSVSWYQQTPGQGLQFLFEYFSETQRNKGNFPGRFSGRQFSNSRSEMNVSTLELGDSALYLCASSFDRASYGYTFGSGTRLTVV.

The rearrangement joins TRBV4-3 to TRBJ2-3; 8 bases are shared with TRBD2. Germline CDR1 and CDR2: LGHNA and YSLEER. Germline trimming cut 4 bases from V and 2 bases from J; bases unmatched to any gene: 8. The CDR3 has 16 residues. Here the CDR3 reads CASSLGGALTTDTQYF. The CDR3 coding sequence is TGCGCCAGCAGCCTCGGGGGGGCGCTCACCACAGATACGCAGTATTTT.

The CDR3 DNA reads as TGTGCCAGCAGCTTGGGGCGGACAAACACCGGGGAGCTGTTTTTT. Amino acids: CASSLGRTNTGELFF. The chain carries TRBV5-5 and TRBJ2-2; the D gene is possibly TRBD1 (5 bases). Germline-derived CDR1 and CDR2 are SGHKS and YYEKEE (reference sequence). V lost 0 bases and J 2 bases, leaving 8 bases between the germline ends. The CDR3 has 15 amino acids.

This sequence joins TRBV7-2 and TRBJ2-7, with D perhaps TRBD1 (6 bases). CDR1 and CDR2 from the germline V gene are SGHTA and FQGNSA. The length of the CDR3 is 14 residues. Trimming took 1 base from V and 6 from J, leaving 13 bases between them. Here the CDR3 DNA reads TGTGCCAGCAGCTTAGGCAGCAGGGGACGCGAGCAGTACTTC. This sequence encodes CASSLGSRGREQYF. The entire variable domain, with the rest obtained from reference TRBV7-2 and TRBJ2-7, is as follows: GAGVSQSPSNKVTEKGKDVELRCDPISGHTALYWYRQSLGQGLEFLIYFQGNSAPDKSGLPSDRFSAERTGGSVSTLTIQRTQQEDSAVYLCASSLGSRGREQYFGPGTRLTVT.

This sequence joins TRBV7-3 and TRBJ2-2, with D possibly TRBD2 on 6 matching bases. CDR3 length equals 14 residues. Trimming stripped 5 bases from V and 0 bases from J, with 7 bases between. Germline loops: CDR1 SGHTA, CDR2 FQGTGA. The CDR3 sequence is CASSGGSNTGELFF. The DNA of the CDR3 is TGTGCCAGCAGCGGGGGGTCGAACACCGGGGAGCTGTTTTTT.

The genes are TRBV28 and TRBJ2-7; 7 nucleotides line up with TRBD2. V was clipped by 5 bases and J by 4 bases; unmatched bases: 8. Germline CDR1 MDHEN, CDR2 SYDVKM. There are 14 residues in the CDR3. CDR3 nucleotide sequence: TGTGCCAGCAGTCTACGGGACTACGGATACGAGCAGTACTTC. This translates into CASSLRDYGYEQYF.

The gene calls are TRBV5-4 and TRBJ1-2, with TRBD1 matching 10 bases. After removal of 6 bases from V and 8 bases from J, the junction contained 7 bases not matched to a gene. The CDR3 contains 13 residues. Per germline, CDR1 SGHNT and CDR2 YYREEE (reference sequence). The CDR3 loop is CASKGTGESGYTF. The CDR3, as DNA: TGTGCCAGCAAAGGGACAGGGGAAAGCGGCTACACCTTC.

This rearrangement joins TRBV5-1 to TRBJ2-2; TRBD1 agrees at 8 bases. The germline CDR1 and CDR2 sequences are SGHRS and YFSETQ. Losses at the gene ends were 7 bases for V and 2 bases for J; bases not matched to a gene: 4. The CDR3 consists of 14 residues. Here the CDR3 reads CASRDRTNTGELFF. CDR3 in DNA: TGCGCCAGCCGGGACAGGACCAACACCGGGGAGCTGTTTTTT.

The chain links TRBV7-8 to TRBJ1-1; D is possibly TRBD1 (6 bases). The CDR3 spans 12 residues. The ends were cut back, 3 bases at V and 10 bases at J, with 12 bases in the middle. From germline, CDR1 is SGHVS and CDR2 FQNEAQ. Here the CDR3 reads CASSFRDNRAFF. The DNA of the CDR3 is TGTGCCAGCAGCTTCCGGGACAATCGAGCTTTCTTT.

V is TRBV2 and J is TRBJ2-5, with D tentatively TRBD1 (5 bases). Trimming cost V 8 bases and J 5 bases, with 12 bases left between them. Germline V gene lookup returns CDR1 SNHLY and CDR2 FYNNEI. The CDR3 extends over 12 amino acids. The CDR3 here is CASGRNRETQYF. CDR3 DNA sequence: TGTGCCAGCGGCCGAAACAGGGAGACCCAGTACTTC.

V gene TRBV6-5 combines with J gene TRBJ1-5; no definite D call. Germline V lookup: CDR1 MNHEY, CDR2 SVGAGI. CDR3 length: 15 residues. The V and J ends lost 2 bases and 5 bases respectively, with 13 bases between them. The DNA for the CDR3 is TGTGCCAGCAGTTACGAACAGCCGAATTATCAGCCCCAGCATTTT. This gives the protein CASSYEQPNYQPQHF.

V is TRBV18 and J is TRBJ2-7, with 7 bases matching TRBD1. V lost 5 bases, J lost 4 bases, and 14 bases stayed unmatched. CDR1 and CDR2 from the germline V gene are KGHSH and LQKENI. This CDR3 region has 16 residues. DNA of the CDR3: TGTGCCAGCTCATCATCGATACAGGGGCGGGCTTACGAGCAGTACTTC. It codes for CASSSSIQGRAYEQYF.

V and J are TRBV6-5 and TRBJ1-4, with 8 bases lining up with TRBD1. Losses at the gene ends were 10 bases for V and 6 bases for J; bases not matched to a gene: 10. This CDR3 is 14 amino acids long. Germline loops: CDR1 MNHEY, CDR2 SVGAGI. The CDR3 nucleotides read TGTGCCACCAGAACCGGGACAGGAGATGAAAAACTGTTTTTT. Translated: CATRTGTGDEKLFF.

This chain joins TRBV7-3 and TRBJ1-6, with TRBD1 matching 8 bases. The CDR3 sequence is 13 residues long. Germline V gene sequence: CDR1 SGHTA, CDR2 FQGTGA. The junction had 2 bases not matched to a gene; V was cut back by 2 bases and J by 11 bases. In nucleotides, the CDR3 is TGTGCCAGCAGCTTAGGGACAGGAACACCCCTCCACTTT. Amino acid sequence: CASSLGTGTPLHF.

Comments on this clone: In the same sample, other DNA sequences code for this CDR3. The chain carries TRBV24-1 and TRBJ1-5, with a tentative D call TRBD1 (6 bases). V dropped 3 bases and J dropped 0 bases, with 11 bases sitting between them. The CDR3 consists of 16 residues. From germline, CDR1 is KGHDR and CDR2 SFDVKD. CDR3 protein: CATSDPGQPSNQPQHF. CDR3 sequence (DNA): TGTGCCACCAGTGATCCCGGACAGCCTAGCAATCAGCCCCAGCATTTT.

The chain links TRBV9 to TRBJ2-7, with D maybe TRBD1 (5 bases). Germline values: CDR1 SGDLS, CDR2 YYNGEE. V lost 1 base, J lost 2 bases, and 13 bases lay in between. This CDR3 is built from 15 residues. Here the CDR3 DNA reads TGTGCCAGCAGCGTAAGCCCGGTGACAGCCTACGAGCAGTACTTC. It translates to CASSVSPVTAYEQYF.

The chain joins TRBV9 to TRBJ1-2, with TRBD1 identical over 7 bases. The CDR3 loop spans 13 amino acids. Trimming cost V 3 bases and J 5 bases; bases outside gene matches: 4. Looked up from germline, CDR1 is SGDLS and CDR2 is YYNGEE. CDR3 region: CASSAQGGYGYTF. CDR3 DNA sequence: TGTGCCAGCAGCGCTCAGGGGGGATATGGCTACACCTTC.

This chain joins TRBV2 and TRBJ1-2; TRBD1 matches at 9 bases. Germline V gene sequence: CDR1 SNHLY, CDR2 FYNNEI. The V segment lost 5 bases and the J segment 4 bases; nucleotides outside the gene matches: 8. The CDR3 is 15 amino acids. This chain's CDR3 is CASSNRDRASYGYTF. Written as DNA, the CDR3 is TGTGCCAGCAGTAACCGGGACAGGGCAAGCTATGGCTACACCTTC.